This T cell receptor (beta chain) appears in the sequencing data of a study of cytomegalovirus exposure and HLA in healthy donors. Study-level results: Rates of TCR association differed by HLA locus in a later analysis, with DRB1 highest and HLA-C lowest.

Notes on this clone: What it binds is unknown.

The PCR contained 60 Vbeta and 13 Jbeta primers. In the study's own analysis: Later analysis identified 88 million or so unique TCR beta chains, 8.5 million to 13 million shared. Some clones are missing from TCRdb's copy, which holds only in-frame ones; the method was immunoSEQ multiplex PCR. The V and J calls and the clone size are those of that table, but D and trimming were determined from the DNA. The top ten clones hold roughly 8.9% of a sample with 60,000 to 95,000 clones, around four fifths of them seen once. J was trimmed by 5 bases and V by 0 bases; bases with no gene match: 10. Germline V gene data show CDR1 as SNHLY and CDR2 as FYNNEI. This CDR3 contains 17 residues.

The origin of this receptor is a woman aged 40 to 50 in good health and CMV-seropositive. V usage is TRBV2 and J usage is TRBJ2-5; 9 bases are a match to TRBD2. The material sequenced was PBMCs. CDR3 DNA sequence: TGTGCCAGCAGTGAAGCGTCTGGAGCGGGGGGCGGGGAGACCCAGTACTTC. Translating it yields CASSEASGAGGGETQYF.